Detailed here is one T cell receptor beta chain. TCRdb's table, derived via immunoSEQ multiplex PCR, lists solely in-frame clones and lacks some. The sample contains about 60,000 clones, around nine tenths of which appear only once. The CDR3 has 13 amino acids. V shed 4 bases, J shed 10 bases, and the junction held 4 bases outside the gene matches. Germline V gene sequence: CDR1 KGHDR, CDR2 SFDVKD. This record belongs to a study of blood T cell repertoires in COVID-19. Looking at the study overall: Nucleic acid was either cDNA or gDNA, and it came from T cells, B-cell-depleted T cells, or PBMCs.

The chain employs TRBV24-1 and TRBJ2-1, with 9 positions matching TRBD2. Material: peripheral blood. The receptor was isolated from a woman aged 60-70 years with active COVID-19. The CDR3 region is CATSDPGLAEQFF. DNA for the CDR3: TGTGCCACCAGTGACCCCGGACTAGCGGAGCAGTTCTTC.